What follows are 9 T cell receptor beta chains derived from one specimen sequenced in a study of circulating CD8 cells and anti-PD-1 response in melanoma. The QIAseq Immune Repertoire TCR panel built the libraries from roughly 15 ng of total RNA. TCRdb re-analysed the reads in MiXCR, keeping a single row per CDR3 protein. The table shows approximately 520 distinct CDR3 sequences, with about 6.3% occurring only once. Four subsets defined by PD-1 and/or TIGIT were sorted from live CD3+CD8+TCRalphabeta+ cells. Material: CD8+ T cells from PBMCs, obtained at baseline or after one month of anti-PD-1 therapy (not recorded which). Source of these receptors: a human donor with melanoma.

Relative to its sample, this clonotype is large. This chain connects TRBV29-1 to TRBJ2-7, with TRBD1 as a possible D gene (7 bases). The ends were cut back, 6 bases at V and 4 bases at J, with 13 bases in the middle. Germline lookup yields CDR1 SQVTM and CDR2 ANQGSEA. The CDR3 sequence is 12 residues long. The CDR3 DNA reads as TGCAGCGTGGTTTCAGGGGGGTACGAGCAGTACTTC. This encodes CSVVSGGYEQYF.

By proportion, this clonotype is medium-sized. The chain joins TRBV29-1 to TRBJ1-2; D gene ambiguous. V lost 4 bases, J lost 6 bases, and 9 bases lay in between. CDR3 length: 11 amino acids. The germline CDR1 and CDR2 sequences are SQVTM and ANQGSEA. The CDR3, as DNA: TGCAGCGTTGCGAACAGAGATGGCTACACCTTC. Protein: CSVANRDGYTF.

By proportion, this clonotype is large. This chain connects TRBV5-4 to TRBJ2-7; 8 nucleotides line up with TRBD1. Germline CDR1 reads SGHNT; CDR2 reads YYREEE (reference sequence). Trimming at V came to 3 bases and at J to 7 bases, leaving 12 bases not matched to a gene. The length of the CDR3 is 15 residues. In DNA, the CDR3 is TGTGCCAGCAGCTCCCAGGGGGCCGCCCTACGGGAGCAGTACTTC. Encoded protein: CASSSQGAALREQYF.

This clonotype is classed as medium-sized. The CDR3 spells CASSEGRTSNTGELFF. The CDR3 nucleotides are TGTGCCAGCAGCGAGGGTAGGACTTCGAACACCGGGGAGCTGTTTTTT. This chain uses TRBV9 with TRBJ2-2; D may be TRBD2 (5 bases). Germline V gives CDR1 SGDLS, CDR2 YYNGEE. The CDR3 loop spans 16 amino acids. Between the trimmed V and J ends, which lost 3 bases and 0 bases, there was a span of 12 bases.

In this sample, this clonotype is large (0.1 to 1%). This chain links TRBV19 with TRBJ2-7; the D gene is possibly TRBD2 (6 bases). The CDR3 totals 13 residues. CDR1 and CDR2 from the germline V gene are LNHDA and SQIVND (reference sequence). Deletions cut 3 bases from V and 3 bases from J, with 9 bases between. Here the CDR3 reads CASSIVGGYEQYF. The CDR3 DNA reads as TGTGCCAGTAGTATTGTGGGGGGCTACGAGCAGTACTTC.

This clonotype is labeled as large. V gene TRBV7-9 combines with J gene TRBJ2-7, with a possible D match to TRBD2 (5 bases). Trimming stripped 5 bases from V and 0 bases from J, with 8 bases between. The CDR3 runs to 13 residues. Germline-derived CDR1 and CDR2 are SEHNR and FQNEAQ (reference sequence). This CDR3 reads CASSRTPSYEQYF. The DNA for the CDR3 is TGTGCCAGCAGCCGGACTCCCTCCTACGAGCAGTACTTC.

By frequency in the sample, this clonotype is medium-sized. This chain joins TRBV19 and TRBJ2-1; 13 positions match TRBD2. The V gene's germline CDR1 is LNHDA and CDR2 SQIVND (reference sequence). V was pared by 5 bases and J by 4 bases, with 5 bases of the junction left unmatched. This CDR3 comprises 16 residues. CDR3 residues: CASSGGLAGIYNEQFF. In DNA, the CDR3 is TGTGCCAGTAGTGGGGGACTAGCGGGGATTTACAATGAGCAGTTCTTC.

By share of the sample, this clonotype is large. The chain joins TRBV29-1 to TRBJ2-7, with unresolved D. Germline-derived CDR1 and CDR2 are SQVTM and ANQGSEA. Between the trimmed V and J ends, which lost 0 bases and 9 bases, there was a span of 9 bases. The CDR3 loop spans 11 amino acids. CDR3 nucleotides: TGCAGCGTTGAAGATGAGGCCGGGCAGTACTTC. Its protein product is CSVEDEAGQYF.

This clonotype is large by share. This chain joins TRBV2 and TRBJ2-3; D ambiguous. Germline lookup yields CDR1 SNHLY and CDR2 FYNNEI. V lost 6 bases, J lost 4 bases, and 14 bases lay in between. The CDR3 has 14 residues. CDR3 bases: TGTGCCAGCAGATTTGGCGTCGGATCAGATACGCAGTATTTT. It translates to CASRFGVGSDTQYF. Based on the CDR3 plus reference TRBV2 and TRBJ2-3, the full variable domain is EPEVTQTPSHQVTQMGQEVILRCVPISNHLYFYWYRQILGQKVEFLVSFYNNEISEKSEIFDDQFSVERPDGSNFTLKIRSTKLEDSAMYFCASRFGVGSDTQYFGPGTRLTVL.